This TCR beta chain was sequenced for a study of PD-L1 blockade in urothelial cancer. This table comes from immunoSEQ multiplex PCR, and its TCRdb copy is limited to in-frame clones, with some not included. The table lists approximately 100,000 clones, approximately 90% of them singletons, with 0.75% to 0.95% in the top ten. The receptor's source is a woman aged 80 or older with urothelial cancer. Source: PBMCs, taken around atezolizumab (anti-PD-L1) treatment.

This CDR3 is CAWSVVAGSTDTQYF. The CDR3 nucleotides are TGTGCCTGGAGTGTAGTCGCGGGAAGCACAGATACGCAGTATTTT. The chain uses TRBV30 and TRBJ2-3; possible D gene TRBD2, 6 bases. V was trimmed by 0 bases and J by 0 bases, leaving 10 bases between them. CDR3 length: 15 residues. CDR1 is GTSNPN, CDR2 SVGIG, per germline (reference sequence).